The sequence of this T cell receptor beta chain was determined in a study of T-cell memory formation after mild COVID-19 (dated by TCRdb to the early 2020s). A note on the overall study: TCR sequence clusters from the two donors were found to be largely donor specific. The cohort was made up of two young adult volunteers, one female and one male, who were previously healthy. Longitudinal TCRalpha and TCRbeta repertoire sequencing tracked T-cell clones expanding and contracting after mild COVID-19 in two donors.

This clonotype was seen a few times. Its antigen remains unidentified. Base qualities are missing; no much larger clone stands one base away. Sequencing was performed on an Illumina NovaSeq 6000. TCRalpha and TCRbeta cDNA libraries were constructed by 5'RACE with constant-segment primers, with sample barcodes and unique molecular identifiers being introduced. Trizol reagent was used to extract RNA from every sample. Libraries were amplified in two PCR steps, with a second sample barcode and Illumina TruSeq adapters added in the second step. Sequencing of libraries was performed on an Illumina NovaSeq with 2 x 150 bp paired-end reads. The paper's processing steps were these. Reads were demultiplexed and collapsed into UMI-guided consensus sequences with migec v1.2.7. Using mixcr v2.1.11, UMI consensuses were aligned to TRA and TRB V and J templates and then assembled into clonotypes. A clonotype was counted as expanded or contracted only if both edgeR and NoisET called the change significant, with noise models trained on biological replicates. For edgeR calls, a false discovery rate-adjusted p below 0.01 and a log2 fold-change threshold of 1 were applied. As an exploratory analysis of dynamics, max-normalized trajectories of the 1000 most abundant clonotypes were examined with PCA combined with hierarchical clustering. The CD4 or CD8 phenotype of responding clones was assigned using the separately sequenced CD4+ and CD8+ repertoires. In-frame beta chains were kept once TCRdb had trimmed the public reads at Q25 with fastp and called clones with MiXCR. Merged by CDR3 protein, the rows form single entries marked with the most common genes and DNA. TCRdb, not the authors, supplied the V and J calls. Counted in this sample were fewer than 700,000 distinct CDR3 sequences; roughly 18% of them appeared once. In total, the top ten clones hold more than 10% of the sample.

Reading the germline V gene gives CDR1 SGHRS and CDR2 YFSETQ. The CDR3 spans 18 residues, from the cysteine through the phenylalanine. The read is trimmed to its CDR3 DNA, 54 bases read in frame from base 1. Compared with germline, V lacks 3 bases and J lacks 4 bases; bases without a gene match: 12. Results and caveats for the whole study, not just this receptor: Contracting CD4+ clones turned up mainly in the CM and EM memory subsets, whereas EMRA was where CD8+ clones were enriched. Only two mild cases were covered in the study, and larger cohorts including severe cases with pre-infection samples were considered necessary. SARS-CoV-2 specificity of the second-wave clones peaking on day 37 was not confirmed. Balanced CD4/CD8 phenotypes were observed for clones contracting from day 15 to 85, whereas a bias towards CD4+ was observed for a second wave of clones expanding from day 15 to 37. Some responding clones were detected in pre-infection memory, which suggested that pre-existing cross-reactive memory T cells had joined the SARS-CoV-2 response.

Ficoll-Paque density gradient centrifugation was the method used to isolate PBMCs. Sample: PBMCs or a T cell subset sorted from them (not recorded which). This receptor was obtained from an adult woman who had mild COVID-19 (a few samples of this study predate the infection). The sample titles of this study are shuffled in the database, so cell type and time point are left out; the donor was told from shared clones. The rearranged segments are TRBV5-1 and TRBJ2-2; a stretch of 10 junction bases matches TRBD1. The nucleotides are TGCGCCAGCAGCTCAAACTTCGGGACAGGGGAACTCACCGGGGAGCTGTTTTTT. This translates into CASSSNFGTGELTGELFF.